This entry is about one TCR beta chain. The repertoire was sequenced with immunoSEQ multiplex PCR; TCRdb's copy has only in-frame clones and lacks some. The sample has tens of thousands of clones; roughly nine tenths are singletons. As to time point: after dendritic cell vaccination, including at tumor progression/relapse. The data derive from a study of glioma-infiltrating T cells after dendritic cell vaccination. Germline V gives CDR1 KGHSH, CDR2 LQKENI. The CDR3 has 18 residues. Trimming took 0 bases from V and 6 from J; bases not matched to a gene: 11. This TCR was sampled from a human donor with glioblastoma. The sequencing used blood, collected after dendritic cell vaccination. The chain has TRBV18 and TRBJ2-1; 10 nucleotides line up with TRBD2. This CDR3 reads CASSPPGWASGRGNEQFF. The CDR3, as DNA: TGTGCCAGCTCACCACCGGGGTGGGCTAGCGGGAGAGGCAATGAGCAGTTCTTC.